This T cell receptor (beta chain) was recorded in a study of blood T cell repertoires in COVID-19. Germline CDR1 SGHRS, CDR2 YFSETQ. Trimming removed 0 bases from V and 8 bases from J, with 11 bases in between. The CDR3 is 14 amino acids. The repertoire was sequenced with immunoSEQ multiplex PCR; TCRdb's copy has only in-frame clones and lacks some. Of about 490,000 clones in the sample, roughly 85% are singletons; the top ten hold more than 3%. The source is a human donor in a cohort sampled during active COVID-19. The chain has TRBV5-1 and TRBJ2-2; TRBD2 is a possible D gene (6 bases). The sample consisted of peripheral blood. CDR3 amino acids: CASSLVAGKGELFF. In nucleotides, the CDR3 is TGCGCCAGCAGCTTGGTCGCGGGGAAGGGGGAGCTGTTTTTT.